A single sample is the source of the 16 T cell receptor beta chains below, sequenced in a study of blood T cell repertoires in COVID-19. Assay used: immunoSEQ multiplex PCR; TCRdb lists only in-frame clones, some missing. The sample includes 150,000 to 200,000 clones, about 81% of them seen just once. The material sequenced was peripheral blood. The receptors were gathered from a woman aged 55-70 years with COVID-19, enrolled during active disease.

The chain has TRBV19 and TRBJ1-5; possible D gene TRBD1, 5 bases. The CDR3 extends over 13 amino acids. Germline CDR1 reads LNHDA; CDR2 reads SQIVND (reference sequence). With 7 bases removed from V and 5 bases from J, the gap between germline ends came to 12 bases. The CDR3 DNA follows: TGTGCCAGTAATTGGGGCGTCGATCAGCCCCAGCATTTT. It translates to CASNWGVDQPQHF.

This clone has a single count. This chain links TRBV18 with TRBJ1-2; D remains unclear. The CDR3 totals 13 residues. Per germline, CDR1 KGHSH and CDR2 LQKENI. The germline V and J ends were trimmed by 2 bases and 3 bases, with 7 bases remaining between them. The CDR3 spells CASSPATDYGYTF. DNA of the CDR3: TGTGCCAGCTCACCAGCCACGGACTATGGCTACACCTTC.

The CDR3 sequence is CASSLGRGPGQPQHF. In DNA form, the CDR3 reads TGTGCCAGCAGCTTAGGCAGGGGGCCTGGTCAGCCCCAGCATTTT. The chain joins TRBV7-9 to TRBJ1-5; 8 positions match TRBD1. The CDR3 loop spans 15 amino acids. The germline CDR1 and CDR2 sequences are SEHNR and FQNEAQ (reference sequence). Unmatched junction bases numbered 5, after V lost 1 base and J lost 6 bases.

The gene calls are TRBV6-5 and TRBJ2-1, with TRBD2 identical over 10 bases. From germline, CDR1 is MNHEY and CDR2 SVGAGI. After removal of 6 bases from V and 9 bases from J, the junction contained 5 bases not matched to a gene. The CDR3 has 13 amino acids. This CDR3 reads CASSILAGIEQFF. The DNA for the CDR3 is TGTGCCAGCAGCATACTAGCGGGAATTGAGCAGTTCTTC.

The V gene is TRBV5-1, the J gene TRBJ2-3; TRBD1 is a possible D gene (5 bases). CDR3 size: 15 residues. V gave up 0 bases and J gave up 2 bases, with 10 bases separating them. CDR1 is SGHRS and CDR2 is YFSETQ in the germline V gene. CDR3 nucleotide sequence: TGCGCCAGCAGCTTGGCCAGGGCCCTCACAGATACGCAGTATTTT. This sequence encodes CASSLARALTDTQYF.

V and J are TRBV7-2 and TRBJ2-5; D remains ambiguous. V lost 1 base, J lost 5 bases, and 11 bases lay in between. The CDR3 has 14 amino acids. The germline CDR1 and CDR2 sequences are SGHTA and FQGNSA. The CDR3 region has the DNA TGTGCCAGCAGCTTAGAGCGTCGTCCGGAGACCCAGTACTTC. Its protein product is CASSLERRPETQYF.

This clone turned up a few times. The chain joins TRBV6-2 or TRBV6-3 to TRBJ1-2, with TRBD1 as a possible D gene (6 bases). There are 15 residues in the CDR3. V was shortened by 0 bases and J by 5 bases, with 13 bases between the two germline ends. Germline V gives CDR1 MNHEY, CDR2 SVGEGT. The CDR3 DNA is TGTGCCAGCAGTTACTCGAACAGGGACCATTATGGCTACACCTTC. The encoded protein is CASSYSNRDHYGYTF.

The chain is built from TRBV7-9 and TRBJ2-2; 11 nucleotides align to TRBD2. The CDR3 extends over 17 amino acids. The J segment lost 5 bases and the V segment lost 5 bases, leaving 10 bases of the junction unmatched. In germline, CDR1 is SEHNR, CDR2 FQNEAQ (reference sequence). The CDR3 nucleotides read TGTGCCAGCAGCCGAATCTCTCTAGCGGGAGGAACCGGGGAGCTGTTTTTT. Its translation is CASSRISLAGGTGELFF.

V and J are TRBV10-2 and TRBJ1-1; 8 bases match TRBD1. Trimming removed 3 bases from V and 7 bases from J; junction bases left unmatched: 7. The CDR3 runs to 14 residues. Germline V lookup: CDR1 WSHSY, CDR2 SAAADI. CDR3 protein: CASSDRTGTSEAFF. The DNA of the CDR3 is TGCGCCAGCAGTGATAGGACAGGGACAAGTGAAGCTTTCTTT.

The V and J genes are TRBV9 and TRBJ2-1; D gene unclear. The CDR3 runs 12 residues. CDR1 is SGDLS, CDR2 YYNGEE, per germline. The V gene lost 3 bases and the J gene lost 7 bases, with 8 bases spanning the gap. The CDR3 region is CASSALRNEQFF. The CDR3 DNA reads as TGTGCCAGCAGCGCCCTACGTAATGAGCAGTTCTTC.

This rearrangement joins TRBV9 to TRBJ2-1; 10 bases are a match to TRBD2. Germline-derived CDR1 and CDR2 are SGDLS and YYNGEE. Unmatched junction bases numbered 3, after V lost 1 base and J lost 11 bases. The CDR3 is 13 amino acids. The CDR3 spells CASSVIAGGQQFF. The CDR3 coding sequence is TGTGCCAGCAGCGTAATAGCGGGAGGACAGCAGTTCTTC.

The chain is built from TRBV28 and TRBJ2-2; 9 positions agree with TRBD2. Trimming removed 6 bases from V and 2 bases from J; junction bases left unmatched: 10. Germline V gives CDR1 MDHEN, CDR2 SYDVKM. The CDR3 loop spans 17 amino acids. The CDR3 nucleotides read TGTGCCAGCAGCCCCCGCCTACTAGCGGGTAACACCGGGGAGCTGTTTTTT. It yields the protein CASSPRLLAGNTGELFF.

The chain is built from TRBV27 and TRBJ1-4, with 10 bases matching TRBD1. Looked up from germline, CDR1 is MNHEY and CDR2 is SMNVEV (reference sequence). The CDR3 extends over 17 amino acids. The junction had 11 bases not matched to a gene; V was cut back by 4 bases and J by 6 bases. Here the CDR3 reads CASSSDRGNGGYEKLFF. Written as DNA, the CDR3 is TGTGCCAGCAGTTCGGACAGGGGGAATGGGGGATATGAAAAACTGTTTTTT.

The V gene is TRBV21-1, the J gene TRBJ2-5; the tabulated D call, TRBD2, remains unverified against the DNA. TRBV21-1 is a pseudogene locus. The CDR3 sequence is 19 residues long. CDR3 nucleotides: TGTGCCAGCAGCATCCTTTCAAAAGGTAGCGGGGGGGCCTGGGAGACCCAGTACTTC. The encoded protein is CASSILSKGSGGAWETQYF.

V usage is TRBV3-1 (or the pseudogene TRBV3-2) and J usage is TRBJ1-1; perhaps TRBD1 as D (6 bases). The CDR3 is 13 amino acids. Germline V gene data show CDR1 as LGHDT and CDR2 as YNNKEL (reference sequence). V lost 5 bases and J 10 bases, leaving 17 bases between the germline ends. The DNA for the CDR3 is TGTGCCAGCAGCTTCCGTACAGGGTCTGTAGCTTTCTTT. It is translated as CASSFRTGSVAFF.

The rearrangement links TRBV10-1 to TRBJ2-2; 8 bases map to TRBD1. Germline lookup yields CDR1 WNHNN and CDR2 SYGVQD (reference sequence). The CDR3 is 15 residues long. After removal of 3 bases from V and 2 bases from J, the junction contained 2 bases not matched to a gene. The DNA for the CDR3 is TGCGCCAGCAGTGATACAGGGGGAAACACCGGGGAGCTGTTTTTT. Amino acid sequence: CASSDTGGNTGELFF.